One and the same sample provided the 29 T cell receptor beta chains below, sequenced in a study of CD8+CD57+ T cells in acquired aplastic anemia. Genomic DNA constituted the template upon which TCR beta VDJ and CDR3 profiling was performed. TCRdb re-analysed the reads in MiXCR, keeping a single row per CDR3 protein. The sample has around 430,000 distinct CDR3 sequences, approximately 33% seen once. Patients chosen for sequencing had shown CD8+CD57+ cell expansion by flow cytometry. Sequenced input: sorted CD4+, CD8+, or CD8+CD57+ T cells (not recorded which) from PBMCs. The source is a human donor with aplastic anemia.

This clonotype was recorded at least ten times. The CDR3 loop reads CASSLAREGLSPLHF. CDR3 sequence (DNA): TGTGCCAGCAGCTTAGCGCGGGAGGGGTTATCGCCCCTCCACTTT. This chain uses TRBV7-9 with TRBJ1-6; D is perhaps TRBD1 (5 bases). This CDR3 contains 15 residues. Trimming pared 0 bases from V and 13 bases from J, leaving 16 bases between. The V gene's germline CDR1 is SEHNR and CDR2 FQNEAQ (reference sequence).

This clonotype was found a few times. The chain combines TRBV11-2 with TRBJ2-7; 10 nucleotides match TRBD1. After removal of 5 bases from V and 4 bases from J, the junction contained 8 bases not matched to a gene. Germline CDR1 and CDR2: SGHAT and FQNNGV. This CDR3 comprises 15 residues. The CDR3 nucleotides read TGTGCCAGCAGCGTCGCCGGGACAGGGGTTTACGAGCAGTACTTC. Protein: CASSVAGTGVYEQYF.

Note on this clonotype: One base away lies a much larger clone, so this may be a sequencing read error. CDR3: CAISAYSYNEQLF. CDR3 in DNA: TGTGCCATCAGTGCCTACTCCTACAATGAGCAGCTCTTC. The chain has TRBV10-3 and TRBJ2-1, with D uncertain. Germline CDR1 reads ENHRY; CDR2 reads SYGVKD. The CDR3 has 13 amino acids.

This clonotype was counted ten times or more. The chain is built from TRBV9 and TRBJ1-1, with unresolved D. The ends were cut back, 0 bases at V and 3 bases at J, with 12 bases in the middle. CDR1 and CDR2 (germline): SGDLS, YYNGEE. CDR3 length equals 15 residues. The CDR3 DNA follows: TGTGCCAGCAGCGTAGCGGCCCTGGTCGACACTGAAGCTTTCTTT. As protein: CASSVAALVDTEAFF.

This clonotype has just one count. The V and J genes are TRBV29-1 and TRBJ1-2, with a tentative D call TRBD1 (5 bases). The CDR3 runs 16 residues. V gave up 3 bases and J gave up 5 bases, with 22 bases separating them. CDR1 is SQVTM, CDR2 ANQGSEA, per germline. Here the CDR3 DNA reads TGCAGCGTTGATCTTGGTAATCCGACAGTCACTTATGGCTACACCTTC. It yields the protein CSVDLGNPTVTYGYTF.

The sample holds many counts of this clonotype. V is TRBV5-1 and J is TRBJ2-7, with 9 positions matching TRBD1. The trim removed 7 bases at V and 3 bases at J, leaving 11 bases unmatched. The CDR3 totals 15 residues. In germline, CDR1 is SGHRS, CDR2 YFSETQ. The CDR3 loop reads CASRSPGTGHYEQYF. The CDR3 nucleotides are TGCGCCAGCCGCTCACCCGGGACAGGGCACTACGAGCAGTACTTC.

The chain couples TRBV2 to TRBJ1-1; weak D call: TRBD1 (6 bases). The V end was cut by 7 bases, the J end by 1 base, with 10 bases between. This CDR3 region has 13 residues. The germline V gene encodes CDR1 SNHLY and CDR2 FYNNEI. The CDR3 here is CASKKGGNTEAFF. The CDR3 coding sequence is TGTGCCAGCAAAAAGGGGGGGAACACTGAAGCTTTCTTT.

The chain employs TRBV27 and TRBJ2-7; D gene ambiguous. Germline CDR1 is MNHEY and CDR2 is SMNVEV (reference sequence). V was cut by 3 bases and J by 3 bases, with 15 bases left in between. This CDR3 is 15 amino acids long. CDR3 in amino acids: CASSLLAVPLYEQYF. In nucleotides, the CDR3 is TGTGCCAGCAGTTTGTTGGCAGTACCTCTCTACGAGCAGTACTTC.

The genes are TRBV11-2 and TRBJ1-3, with unresolved D. Germline V gives CDR1 SGHAT, CDR2 FQNNGV. The CDR3 runs to 17 residues. V was pared by 5 bases and J by 1 base, with 18 bases between. This CDR3 is CASSPDSSMHSGNTIYF. Here the CDR3 DNA reads TGTGCCAGCAGCCCGGACTCGTCGATGCATTCTGGAAACACCATATATTTT.

This clonotype has more than one count but fewer than ten. This chain uses TRBV15 with TRBJ2-3; 7 bases line up with TRBD1. This CDR3 region has 16 residues. The V segment lost 0 bases and the J segment 8 bases; nucleotides outside the gene matches: 11. Germline V CDR1 and CDR2: LNHNV, YYDKDF (reference sequence). This chain's CDR3 is CATSRDVGPPGGTQYF. The CDR3 DNA reads TGTGCCACCAGCAGAGATGTGGGGCCTCCAGGGGGTACGCAGTATTTT.

The V gene is TRBV20-1, the J gene TRBJ2-3; 7 bases are a match to TRBD2. The germline CDR1 and CDR2 sequences are DFQATT and SNEGSKA (reference sequence). V shed 4 bases and J 6 bases; nucleotides not matched to a gene: 16. This CDR3 contains 16 residues. The CDR3 loop is CSATTTNGGLRDTQYF. Here the CDR3 DNA reads TGCAGTGCTACGACCACCAACGGGGGGTTGAGGGATACGCAGTATTTT.

The V call is TRBV3-1, the J call TRBJ1-6; possibly TRBD1 for D (6 bases). The V end lost 0 bases, the J end lost 10 bases, and 13 bases lay between the germline ends. Germline assignment: CDR1 LGHDT and CDR2 YNNKEL (reference sequence). The CDR3 runs 15 residues. This CDR3 is CASSQDRGPESPLHF. CDR3 DNA sequence: TGTGCCAGCAGCCAAGATCGGGGGCCCGAATCACCCCTCCACTTT.

Many counts were recorded for this clonotype. V usage is TRBV2 and J usage is TRBJ2-3, with 7 bases that match TRBD1. The trim removed 7 bases at V and 1 base at J, leaving 8 bases unmatched. Germline CDR1 and CDR2: SNHLY and FYNNEI. The CDR3 totals 15 residues. CDR3 loop: CASTPTGMGTDTQYF. The DNA of the CDR3 is TGTGCCAGCACCCCGACAGGGATGGGCACAGATACGCAGTATTTT.

This clonotype has only a few counts. The V gene is TRBV6-5, the J gene TRBJ2-1; possibly TRBD2 for D (6 bases). Germline values: CDR1 MNHEY, CDR2 SVGAGI. The CDR3 runs 14 residues. With 0 bases removed from V and 10 bases from J, the gap between germline ends came to 13 bases. The CDR3 nucleotides read TGTGCCAGCAGTTACTCGAGGCCGGGGGTAGAGCAGTTCTTC. It translates to CASSYSRPGVEQFF.

The J gene is TRBJ1-6, the V gene TRBV15, with D possibly matching TRBD1 (5 bases). Germline lookup yields CDR1 LNHNV and CDR2 YYDKDF (reference sequence). Trimming took off 0 bases at V and 10 bases at J, with 16 bases between the two ends. The CDR3 spans 16 residues. The CDR3 reads CATSRDGARTGSPLHF. CDR3 coding DNA: TGTGCCACCAGCAGAGACGGGGCCAGGACTGGCTCACCCCTCCACTTT.

The rearrangement joins TRBV7-3 to TRBJ2-1; TRBD1 matches at 8 bases. The CDR3 covers 16 residues. V lost 5 bases to trimming and J lost 6 bases; unmatched junction nucleotides: 12. CDR1 SGHTA and CDR2 FQGTGA come from the germline V gene. In DNA form, the CDR3 reads TGTGCCAGCAGCGCCCACCCCGTACAGGGGGTCAATGAGCAGTTCTTC. It is translated as CASSAHPVQGVNEQFF.

This clonotype was seen repeatedly, ten times or more. V gene TRBV9 combines with J gene TRBJ1-1; TRBD1 might be the D (6 bases). Trimming left V 2 bases short and J 2 bases short, with 16 bases between. Germline V gene sequence: CDR1 SGDLS, CDR2 YYNGEE. This CDR3 region has 16 residues. This chain's CDR3 is CASSVQAGQSNTEAFF. The CDR3, as DNA: TGTGCCAGCAGCGTCCAAGCCGGACAGAGTAACACTGAAGCTTTCTTT.

This chain links TRBV18 with TRBJ2-7; D unresolved. The V gene lost 0 bases and the J gene lost 2 bases, with 5 bases spanning the gap. The CDR3 is 13 residues long. CDR1 and CDR2 from the germline V gene are KGHSH and LQKENI. DNA of the CDR3: TGTGCCAGCTCACCACCGGCGGCCTACGAGCAGTACTTC. This translates into CASSPPAAYEQYF.

This sequence joins TRBV15 and TRBJ1-2; the match to TRBD1 covers 7 bases. Germline trimming cut 0 bases from V and 3 bases from J; bases unmatched to any gene: 10. Germline V gives CDR1 LNHNV, CDR2 YYDKDF (reference sequence). The CDR3 totals 17 residues. CDR3 loop: CATSRERDDRVDYGYTF. The CDR3 DNA follows: TGTGCCACCAGCAGAGAGAGGGACGACAGGGTGGACTATGGCTACACCTTC.

Ten or more counts support this clonotype. The chain has TRBV20-1 and TRBJ2-7; 10 bases match TRBD2. This CDR3 region has 12 residues. Germline assignment: CDR1 DFQATT and CDR2 SNEGSKA (reference sequence). The J segment lost 7 bases and the V segment lost 6 bases, leaving 6 bases of the junction unmatched. CDR3 in amino acids: CSARTSGREQYF. CDR3 DNA: TGCAGTGCACGGACTAGCGGTCGGGAGCAGTACTTC.

V is TRBV25-1 and J is TRBJ1-6; TRBD1 is a possible D gene (6 bases). The CDR3 covers 17 residues. Looked up from germline, CDR1 is MGHDK and CDR2 is SYGVNS. V dropped 3 bases and J dropped 5 bases, with 17 bases sitting between them. DNA for the CDR3: TGTGCCAGCAGTGACTTCGGGGGGACATACAATAATTCACCCCTCCACTTT. This translates into CASSDFGGTYNNSPLHF.

This clonotype was counted many times. The CDR3 DNA follows: TGTGCCAGCAGCTTAAACGGGCCCCAGCATTTT. Residues: CASSLNGPQHF. V gene TRBV7-2 combines with J gene TRBJ1-5; D unresolved. This CDR3 is 11 amino acids long. Trimming shortened V by 2 bases and J by 9 bases, and 5 bases separated the two germline ends. CDR1 is SGHTA, CDR2 FQGNSA, per germline.

This clonotype showed up many times. The chain carries TRBV10-3 and TRBJ1-1; TRBD1 matches at 7 bases. V was pared by 6 bases and J by 9 bases, with 19 bases of the junction left unmatched. The germline CDR1 and CDR2 sequences are ENHRY and SYGVKD. CDR3 size: 16 residues. The CDR3 DNA reads TGTGCCATCAGATCAACAACAGGGGTGGAGAAGGGGAAAGCTTTCTTT. This gives the protein CAIRSTTGVEKGKAFF.

The sample holds many counts of this clonotype. V and J are TRBV24-1 and TRBJ1-2; D remains unclear. With 0 bases removed from V and 7 bases from J, the gap between germline ends came to 2 bases. The CDR3 covers 11 residues. Germline V gives CDR1 KGHDR, CDR2 SFDVKD. CDR3 sequence: CATSDLGGYTF. For the CDR3, the DNA is TGTGCCACCAGTGATTTGGGTGGCTACACCTTC.

This clonotype came up a few times. V gene TRBV30 combines with J gene TRBJ1-2; no firm D call. V lost 5 bases and J 11 bases, leaving 12 bases between the germline ends. Germline CDR1 and CDR2: GTSNPN and SVGIG (reference sequence). This CDR3 is built from 10 residues. This CDR3 reads CAWGPMRYTF. The DNA of the CDR3 is TGTGCCTGGGGGCCTATGCGGTACACCTTC. The full variable domain, in which reference TRBV30 and TRBJ1-2 provide the parts outside the CDR3, is SQTIHQWPATLVQPVGSPLSLECTVEGTSNPNLYWYRQAAGRGLQLLFYSVGIGQISSEVPQNLSASRPQDRQFILSSKKLLLSDSGFYLCAWGPMRYTFGSGTRLTVV.

As to this clonotype: The conserved closing phenylalanine or tryptophan is absent in this CDR3, likely reflecting a read error. The V call is TRBV2, the J call TRBJ1-2; D is undetermined. CDR1 and CDR2 (germline): SNHLY, FYNNEI. This CDR3 has 12 residues. V gave up 1 base and J gave up 5 bases, with 5 bases separating them. The CDR3 region has the DNA TGTGCCAGCAGTGAAGTTGGGTATGGCTACACCCTC. Translation: CASSEVGYGYTL.

In this sample, this clonotype turned up many times. V usage is TRBV29-1 and J usage is TRBJ1-1, with D tentatively TRBD1 (6 bases). The CDR3 extends over 14 amino acids. The ends were cut back, 0 bases at V and 5 bases at J, with 13 bases in the middle. The germline V gene encodes CDR1 SQVTM and CDR2 ANQGSEA. The CDR3 DNA follows: TGCAGCGTTGAAGAGGGGGCGCAGGGGACTGAAGCTTTCTTT. Its translation is CSVEEGAQGTEAFF.

This clonotype has ten or more counts. This chain joins TRBV6-5 and TRBJ2-7, with 7 bases lining up with TRBD2. The CDR3 runs 12 residues. Losses at the gene ends were 10 bases for V and 2 bases for J; bases not matched to a gene: 5. The germline V gene encodes CDR1 MNHEY and CDR2 SVGAGI. CDR3 sequence (DNA): TGTGCCACCCGGGACTACGCCTACGAGCAGTACTTC. Translated, it gives CATRDYAYEQYF.

The chain carries TRBV20-1 and TRBJ1-4; D not resolved. V lost 6 bases to trimming and J lost 0 bases, with 11 bases between them. The CDR3 consists of 14 residues. Germline-derived CDR1 and CDR2 are DFQATT and SNEGSKA (reference sequence). The CDR3 is CSASGGATNEKLFF. DNA of the CDR3: TGCAGTGCGTCAGGTGGGGCAACTAATGAAAAACTGTTTTTT.